The source of this TCR beta chain is a study of graft-versus-host responses after intestinal transplantation (dated by TCRdb to about 2021). The study in broad terms: Multivisceral, liver-intestinal, or isolated intestinal transplants were received by the recipients. Every recipient was given anti-thymocyte globulin induction, followed by around three years of maintenance tacrolimus and steroids. Bulk TCR-beta CDR3 sequencing was used to track graft-versus-host and host-versus-graft alloreactive T cell clones in the graft, circulation and bone marrow after intestinal transplantation. To identify alloreactive clones, pre-transplant mixed lymphocyte reaction products were sequenced and compared with unstimulated pre-transplant donor and recipient T cells. The cohort enrolled some 24 intestinal transplant recipients, one of whom was a retransplant, and a few patients without pretransplant specimens were excluded. A peak of at least 4% donor T cells among recipient peripheral blood mononuclear cells was the definition used for donor T cell macrochimerism. Samples from a few later patients were sequenced in-house on an Illumina MiSeq with MiXCR processing rather than by the commercial service.

The library was built by means of the immunoSEQ multiplex PCR assay. For most patients, genomic DNA was isolated with the Qiagen DNeasy Blood and Tissue Kit and sent frozen to Adaptive Biotechnologies for TCR sequencing. High-throughput TCR-beta CDR3 sequencing of genomic DNA from most patients was performed by Adaptive Biotechnologies. From the authors' description of their analysis: Adaptive's ImmunoSEQ software was the source of the TCR sequencing data for 18 patients, while a few other patients were processed with MiXCR and VDJtools. To correct CD4 versus CD8 sorting errors, sequences present in both subsets at a frequency ratio below 5:1 were removed. Because the origin of CDR3 nucleotide sequences shared between donor and recipient could not be assigned, those sequences were removed. To be classed as alloreactive, a clone needed at least 2-fold expansion over unstimulated cells and a minimum CFSE-low frequency of 0.002% (template counts) or 0.001% (read counts). Clones detected in sequenced pre-transplant spleen, lymph node, or MLR CFSE-low populations of the donor or recipient were defined as mappable. The cumulative frequency of alloreactive clones was calculated as a percentage of all sequences, weighted by copy number. Entries here come from immuneACCESS through TCRdb and include only in-frame sequences with V and J called. Some clones fail to appear in such tables; in the studies checked, an unresolved V gene covers under half of the shortfall, and the cause of the remainder is unknown. The DNA gave D and trimming, while V, J and clone size come from that table. In all, the sample holds under 100,000 clones, and 85% to 95% of those were seen once. Of the sample, about 0.2% is held by the ten largest clones.

The germline V gene gives CDR1 as SNHLY and CDR2 as FYNNEI. V is cut back by 7 bases and J by 3 bases, with 14 bases in the junction unmatched. From its cysteine to its phenylalanine, the CDR3 spans 16 amino acids. Only the CDR3 region is kept as DNA, spanning 48 bases read in frame from base 1. Per the publication, the time point label means: cells obtained before transplantation from donor or recipient. CD3+CD4+ and CD3+CD8+ populations were FACS-sorted from unstimulated pre-transplant donor and recipient cells taken from spleen or lymph nodes. Details on this clone: Its specific antigen is unknown. No quality values exist for individual bases; no much larger clone is one base distant.

Results and caveats for the whole study, not just this receptor: Conclusions were limited by the relatively low number and heterogeneity of intestinal transplant patients. GvH clones turned up in recipient bone marrow, with some appearing earlier in ileal mucosa or blood, a pattern consistent with an intestinal mucosal origin. Early after transplant, peak levels of circulating GvH clones were associated with declines in HvG clones. In the allografts of patients with donor T cell macrochimerism, GvH to HvG T cell clonal ratios were high.

The V and J genes are TRBV2 and TRBJ2-7; the central 8 bases match TRBD1. This sequence originates from a human donor who was the organ donor for an intestinal transplant. The sequencing used unstimulated CD4+ T cells sorted from spleen or lymph node cells, collected before transplant. The sequenced DNA: TGTGCCAGCACCAAAAAGGTGGCAGGGGGCAGCTACGAGCAGTACTTC. It encodes CASTKKVAGGSYEQYF.